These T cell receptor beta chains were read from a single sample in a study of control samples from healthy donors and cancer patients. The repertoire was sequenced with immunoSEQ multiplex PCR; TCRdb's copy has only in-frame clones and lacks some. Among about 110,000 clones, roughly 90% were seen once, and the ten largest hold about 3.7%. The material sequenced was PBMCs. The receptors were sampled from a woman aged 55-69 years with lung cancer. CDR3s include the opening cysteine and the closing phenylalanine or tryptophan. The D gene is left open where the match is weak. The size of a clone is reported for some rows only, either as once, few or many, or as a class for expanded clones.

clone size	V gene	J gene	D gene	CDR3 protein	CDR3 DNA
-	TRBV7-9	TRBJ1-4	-	CASSSSGNEKLFF	TGTGCCAGCAGCTCCTCTGGGAATGAAAAACTGTTTTTT
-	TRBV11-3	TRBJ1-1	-	CASSVVGGSTEAFF	TGTGCCAGCAGCGTAGTGGGGGGTTCCACTGAAGCTTTCTTT
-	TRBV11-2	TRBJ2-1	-	CASSLTLGWSSYNEQFF	TGTGCCAGCAGCTTAACTTTGGGGTGGAGCTCCTACAATGAGCAGTTCTTC
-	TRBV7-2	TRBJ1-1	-	CASSWAGNTEAFF	TGTGCCAGCAGCTGGGCCGGGAACACTGAAGCTTTCTTT
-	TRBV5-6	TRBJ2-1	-	CASSLVRQGNYNEQFF	TGTGCCAGCAGCTTGGTTCGGCAGGGGAACTACAATGAGCAGTTCTTC
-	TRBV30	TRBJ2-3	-	CAHTPKAGTDTQYF	TGTGCCCACACCCCCAAAGCGGGCACAGATACGCAGTATTTT
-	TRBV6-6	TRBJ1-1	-	CASSYSSTENTEAFF	TGTGCCAGCAGTTACTCGAGTACGGAGAACACTGAAGCTTTCTTT
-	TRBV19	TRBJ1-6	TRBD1	CASSAGTANSPLHF	TGTGCCAGTTCGGCCGGGACAGCAAATTCACCCCTCCACTTT
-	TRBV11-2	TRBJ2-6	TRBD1	CASSVRRQGLAPGANVLTF	TGTGCCAGCAGCGTAAGAAGACAGGGCCTTGCACCTGGGGCCAACGTCCTGACTTTC
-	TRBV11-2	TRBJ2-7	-	CASSLDEASYEQYF	TGTGCCAGCAGCTTAGACGAAGCCTCCTACGAGCAGTACTTC
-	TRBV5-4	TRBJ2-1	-	CASSLQQPGYNEQFF	TGTGCCAGCAGCTTACAACAGCCGGGGTACAATGAGCAGTTCTTC
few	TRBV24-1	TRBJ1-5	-	CATSGKGDQPQHF	TGTGCCACCAGTGGGAAGGGCGATCAGCCCCAGCATTTT
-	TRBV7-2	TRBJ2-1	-	CASSLRPSGGGNEQFF	TGTGCCAGCAGCTTACGCCCGAGTGGGGGAGGAAATGAGCAGTTCTTC
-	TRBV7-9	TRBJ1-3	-	CASSLEGSGNTIYF	TGTGCCAGCAGCTTAGAAGGTTCTGGAAACACCATATATTTT
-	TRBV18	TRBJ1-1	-	CASSPGQLHTEAFF	TGTGCCAGCTCACCAGGACAGCTGCACACTGAAGCTTTCTTT
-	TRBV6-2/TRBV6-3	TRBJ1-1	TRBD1	CASSPQGMNTEAFF	TGTGCCAGCAGTCCACAGGGGATGAACACTGAAGCTTTCTTT
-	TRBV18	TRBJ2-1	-	CASSPGLDNEQFF	TGTGCCAGCTCACCCGGACTTGACAATGAGCAGTTCTTC
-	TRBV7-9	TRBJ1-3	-	CASSLGNTIYF	TGTGCCAGCAGCTTAGGGAACACCATATATTTT
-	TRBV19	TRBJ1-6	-	CASQGTNSPLHF	TGTGCCAGTCAGGGTACGAATTCACCCCTCCACTTT
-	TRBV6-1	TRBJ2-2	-	CASSEARGTGGTGELFF	TGTGCCAGCAGTGAAGCGCGGGGGACAGGAGGCACCGGGGAGCTGTTTTTT
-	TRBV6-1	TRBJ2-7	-	CASREELGRRSSSYEQYF	TGTGCCAGCAGAGAAGAACTTGGACGGAGGTCTAGCTCCTACGAGCAGTACTTC
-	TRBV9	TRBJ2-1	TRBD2	CASSVGTSGGADEQFF	TGTGCCAGCAGCGTGGGGACTAGCGGGGGGGCAGATGAGCAGTTCTTC
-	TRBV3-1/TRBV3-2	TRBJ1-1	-	CASSQGSGTEAFF	TGTGCCAGCAGCCAAGGTTCCGGGACCGAAGCTTTCTTT
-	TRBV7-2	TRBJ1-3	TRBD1	CASSFAGFMTGNTIYF	TGTGCCAGCAGCTTTGCGGGCTTTATGACAGGGAACACCATATATTTT
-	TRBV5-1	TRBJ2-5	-	CASSLVQGQETQYF	TGCGCCAGCAGCTTGGTCCAGGGACAAGAGACCCAGTACTTC
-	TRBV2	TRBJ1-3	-	CASGYRSGNTIYF	TGTGCCAGCGGTTACAGAAGTGGAAACACCATATATTTT
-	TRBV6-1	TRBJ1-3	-	CASSEVYVGGGSGNTIYF	TGTGCCAGCAGTGAAGTCTACGTCGGGGGGGGGTCTGGAAACACCATATATTTT
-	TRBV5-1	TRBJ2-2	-	CASSLDSTNTGELFF	TGCGCCAGCAGCTTAGACTCTACGAACACCGGGGAGCTGTTTTTT
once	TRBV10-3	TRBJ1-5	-	CAISESGKGRNQPQHF	TGTGCCATCAGTGAGTCGGGGAAGGGTCGCAATCAGCCCCAGCATTTT
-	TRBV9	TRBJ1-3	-	CASSATGGNTIYF	TGTGCCAGCAGCGCCACAGGGGGAAACACCATATATTTT
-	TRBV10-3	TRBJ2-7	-	CAISESNYEQYF	TGTGCCATCAGTGAGTCGAACTACGAGCAGTACTTC
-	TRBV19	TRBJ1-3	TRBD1	CASTSVGSTGGSGNTIYF	TGTGCCAGTACCTCCGTCGGATCGACAGGGGGCTCTGGAAACACCATATATTTT
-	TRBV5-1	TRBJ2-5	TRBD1	CASSPGQGNEWETQYF	TGCGCCAGCAGCCCCGGACAGGGTAATGAGTGGGAGACCCAGTACTTC
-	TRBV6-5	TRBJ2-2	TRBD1	CASSYPTGGVAGELFF	TGTGCCAGCAGTTACCCAACAGGGGGAGTTGCCGGGGAGCTGTTTTTT
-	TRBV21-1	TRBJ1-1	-	CASSKPAGNTEAFF	TGTGCCAGCAGCAAACCCGCGGGGAACACTGAAGCTTTCTTT
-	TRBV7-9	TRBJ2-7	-	CASSRETREYEQYF	TGTGCCAGCAGCCGTGAGACAAGAGAATACGAGCAGTACTTC
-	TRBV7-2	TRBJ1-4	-	CASSLAHTSYNEKLFF	TGTGCCAGCAGCTTAGCGCACACTTCTTACAATGAAAAACTGTTTTTT
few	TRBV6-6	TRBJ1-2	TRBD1	CASSFGTGYDYTF	TGTGCCAGCAGTTTCGGGACAGGATATGACTACACCTTC
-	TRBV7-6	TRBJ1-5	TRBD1	CASRGTGGIRSNQPQHF	TGTGCCAGCAGAGGGACAGGAGGTATACGAAGCAATCAGCCCCAGCATTTT
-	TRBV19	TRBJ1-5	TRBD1	CASQRETGAQPQHF	TGTGCCAGTCAGCGGGAGACAGGGGCTCAGCCCCAGCATTTT